This TCR beta chain was obtained from a study of identical twins. Study results and limitations: Fewer insertions characterized abundant cord blood beta clonotypes, whereas memory repertoires showed none. Analyses based on zero insertions could be partly confounded by invariant MAIT and iNKT cells. Excess sharing by twins proved weaker in beta out-of-frame sequences.

The V and J ends lost 4 bases and 2 bases respectively, with 12 bases between them. The CDR3 covers 14 residues. Germline values: CDR1 SGHAT, CDR2 FQDESV (reference sequence). Template switching created a universal primer site, and the cDNA included unique molecular identifiers. MiXCR, run by TCRdb on the 5' RACE reads, gives a single entry per CDR3 protein. The sample includes 690,000 or so distinct CDR3 sequences, over 8.5% seen only once; the top ten take roughly 0.9%. As for this clonotype: Its antigen is not known.

These data were likewise used in another study, on yellow fever vaccine responses in identical twins.

The chain uses TRBV11-1 and TRBJ2-7; the D gene is possibly TRBD1 (6 bases). The sequence was obtained from a woman between 18 and 29 years old in good health. Sequencing was done on a sample of PBMCs. CDR3 sequence: CASSSRQAAYEQYF. CDR3 DNA sequence: TGTGCCAGCAGCTCAAGACAGGCCGCCTACGAGCAGTACTTC.